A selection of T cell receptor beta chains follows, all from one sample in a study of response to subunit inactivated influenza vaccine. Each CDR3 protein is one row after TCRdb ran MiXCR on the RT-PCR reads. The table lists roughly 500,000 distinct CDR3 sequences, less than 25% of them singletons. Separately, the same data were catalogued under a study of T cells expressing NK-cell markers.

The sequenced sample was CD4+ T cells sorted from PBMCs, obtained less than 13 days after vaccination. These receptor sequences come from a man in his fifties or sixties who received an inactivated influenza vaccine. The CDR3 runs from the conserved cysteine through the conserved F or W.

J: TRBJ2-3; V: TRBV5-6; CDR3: CASSLIELVAQYF
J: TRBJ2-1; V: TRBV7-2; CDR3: CASNRRPGGINEQFF
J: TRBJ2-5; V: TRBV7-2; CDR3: CASRPSGTETQYF
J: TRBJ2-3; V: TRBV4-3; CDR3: CASSQARVRPDTQYF
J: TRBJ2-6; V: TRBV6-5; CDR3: CASSYSILSGANVLTF
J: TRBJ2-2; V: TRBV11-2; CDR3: CASSLSGGARTGELFF
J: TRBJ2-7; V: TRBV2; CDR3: CASHYTRRLYEQYF
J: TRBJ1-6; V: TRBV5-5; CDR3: CASSPPRAGNSPLHF
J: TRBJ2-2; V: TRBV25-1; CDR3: CASSERLTNTGELFF
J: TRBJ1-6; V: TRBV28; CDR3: CASRPGTETTLHF
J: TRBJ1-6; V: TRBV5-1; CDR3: CASSWGPTTSSPLHF
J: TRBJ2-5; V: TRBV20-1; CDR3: CSALTARGETQYF
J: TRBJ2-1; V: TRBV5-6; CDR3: CASSPVGQVYEQFF
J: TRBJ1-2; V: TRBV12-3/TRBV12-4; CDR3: CASSARQINYGYTF
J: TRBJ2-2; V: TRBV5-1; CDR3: CASSTGAGTGIGELFF
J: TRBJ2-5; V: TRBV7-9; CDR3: CASSSTSGKETQYF
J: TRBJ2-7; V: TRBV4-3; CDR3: CASSQESFDRSYEQYF
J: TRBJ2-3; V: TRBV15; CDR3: CATSRKTDTQYF
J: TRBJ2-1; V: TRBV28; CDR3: CASRTPQGWFRKQFF
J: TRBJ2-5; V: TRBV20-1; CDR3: CSAGGSLQETQYF
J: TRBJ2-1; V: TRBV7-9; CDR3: CASSLDLGLSYNEQFF
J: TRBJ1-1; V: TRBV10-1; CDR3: CASSDRRHGQGAYEAFF
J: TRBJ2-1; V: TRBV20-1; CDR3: CSARQRVNEQFF
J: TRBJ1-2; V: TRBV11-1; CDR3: CASSKSAGTGRWKYGYTF
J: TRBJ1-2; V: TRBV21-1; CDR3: CASSNPLKDSYGYTF
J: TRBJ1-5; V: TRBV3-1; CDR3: CATSQGGSGNQPQHF
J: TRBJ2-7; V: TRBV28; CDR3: CASSTRTGSKQYF
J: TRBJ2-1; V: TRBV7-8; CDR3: CASSSHGEAEEQFF
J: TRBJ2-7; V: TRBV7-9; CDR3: CASSLGGSGSSYEQYF
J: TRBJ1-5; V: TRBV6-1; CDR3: CASTLRGQASNQPQHF
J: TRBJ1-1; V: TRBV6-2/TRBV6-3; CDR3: CASGKGQVNTEAFF
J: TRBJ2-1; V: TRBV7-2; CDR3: CASSLVGGFLYNEQFF
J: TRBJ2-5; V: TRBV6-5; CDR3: CASSYSKGGTETQYF
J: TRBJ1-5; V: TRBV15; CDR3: CATSRTQGLGGGAQHF
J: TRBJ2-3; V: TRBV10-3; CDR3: CAISGSSGGTQYF
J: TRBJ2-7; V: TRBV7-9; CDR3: CASSGWTGYTYEQYF
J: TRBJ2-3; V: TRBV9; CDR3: CASSPATSSTDTQYF
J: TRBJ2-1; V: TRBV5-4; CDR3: CASSSKLAGNEQFF
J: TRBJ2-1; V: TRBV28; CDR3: CASRMSERQFF
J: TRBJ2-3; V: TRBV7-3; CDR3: CASSPLAGEVTDTQYF
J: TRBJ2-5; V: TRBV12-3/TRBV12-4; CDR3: CASSLDSKRETQYF
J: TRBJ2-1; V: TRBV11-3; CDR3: CASSFGRDEQFF
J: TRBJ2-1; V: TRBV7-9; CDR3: CASSPRFLGSYNEQFF
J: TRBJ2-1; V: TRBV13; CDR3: CASSLVELAGWPENEQFF
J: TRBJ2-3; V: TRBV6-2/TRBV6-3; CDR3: CASRTGGDTQYF
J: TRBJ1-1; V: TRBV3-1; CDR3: CASSPGQSLTEAFF
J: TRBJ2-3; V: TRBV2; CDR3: CARSGQGRNTQYF
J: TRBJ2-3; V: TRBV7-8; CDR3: CASSPRLTSGGADTQYF
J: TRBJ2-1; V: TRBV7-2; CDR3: CASSLIRGDTYNEQFF
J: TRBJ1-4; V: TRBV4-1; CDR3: CASSRTITGSAANEKLFF
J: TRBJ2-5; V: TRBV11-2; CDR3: CASSLEGKGGTKRETQYF
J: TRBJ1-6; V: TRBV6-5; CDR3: CASSYDWKSYNSPLHF
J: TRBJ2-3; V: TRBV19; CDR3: CATQNTDTQYF
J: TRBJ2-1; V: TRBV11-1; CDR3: CASSSTPRVEQFF
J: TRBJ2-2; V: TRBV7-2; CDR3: CASRPATLELFF
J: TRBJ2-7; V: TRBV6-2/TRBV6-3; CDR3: CASSSPSGGGYEQYF
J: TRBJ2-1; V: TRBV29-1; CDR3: CSVRIGGQGNEQFF